The rows below give T cell receptor beta chains drawn from one sample of a study of T cell repertoires in cytomegalovirus infection. TCRdb processed the reads anew with MiXCR; each CDR3 protein has one entry. Of over 450,000 distinct CDR3 sequences listed, approximately 10% were seen once; the top ten hold about 9.4%. The sample taken for sequencing was PBMCs. These receptors all come from a human donor in good health (CMV status not recorded). Some clones in this sample may be carry-over from other donors' samples. Both conserved end residues are part of each CDR3. The order of the fields is V gene, J gene, clone size, D gene, CDR3 protein, CDR3 DNA. The D gene is left open where the match is weak. Clone sizes are given selectively: once, few, many, or a class where the clone is expanded.

TRBV5-1	TRBJ1-1	few	-	CASSLGADGDGGAFF	TGCGCCAGCAGCTTGGGGGCCGACGGCGATGGGGGAGCTTTCTTT
TRBV2	TRBJ1-5	many	-	CASARESNQPQHF	TGTGCCAGCGCTCGGGAATCCAATCAGCCCCAGCATTTT
TRBV20-1	TRBJ2-3	many	TRBD1	CSASRGTGTDTQYF	TGCAGTGCTAGTAGGGGGACAGGGACAGATACGCAGTATTTT
TRBV5-4	TRBJ2-7	many	TRBD1	CASSLETGSLNEQYF	TGTGCCAGCAGCTTAGAGACAGGGTCCCTCAACGAGCAGTACTTC
TRBV6-2/TRBV6-3	TRBJ2-1	-	-	CASREGAGYYNEQFF	TGTGCCAGCAGGGAAGGGGCGGGGTACTACAATGAGCAGTTCTTC
TRBV12-3/TRBV12-4	TRBJ2-4	few	TRBD2	CASSLAGLADPKNIQYF	TGTGCCAGCAGCTTAGCGGGTCTAGCGGACCCGAAAAACATTCAGTACTTC
TRBV6-1	TRBJ1-3	many	-	CASKGSGNTIYF	TGTGCCAGCAAAGGCTCTGGAAACACCATATATTTT
TRBV7-9	TRBJ2-7	many	-	CASSSRDLAYEQYF	TGTGCCAGCAGCTCCCGGGACCTCGCCTACGAGCAGTACTTC
TRBV7-2	TRBJ1-4	many	TRBD1	CASSSTGTANEKLFF	TGTGCCAGCAGCTCCACCGGGACAGCAAATGAAAAACTGTTTTTT
TRBV6-1	TRBJ1-2	few	-	CASSEEVGLGSGCTF	-
TRBV5-1	TRBJ1-1	many	-	CASSRRGRTEAFF	TGCGCCAGCAGCCGGAGGGGGAGGACTGAAGCTTTCTTT
TRBV29-1	TRBJ1-1	few	-	CSVGGGPDTEAFF	TGCAGCGTTGGGGGGGGGCCGGACACTGAAGCTTTCTTT
TRBV23-1	TRBJ2-1	-	TRBD2	CASSEVAGGSYNEQFF	TGCGCCAGCAGTGAGGTAGCGGGAGGAAGCTACAATGAGCAGTTCTTC
TRBV29-1	TRBJ2-2	many	TRBD1	CSVEDRGNTGELFF	TGCAGCGTTGAGGACAGGGGGAACACCGGGGAGCTGTTTTTT
TRBV20-1	TRBJ1-2	many	-	CSARANYGYTF	TGCAGTGCTAGAGCTAACTATGGCTACACCTTC
TRBV4-2	TRBJ2-1	many	-	CASSQEGEYNEQFF	TGTGCCAGCAGCCAAGAAGGAGAGTACAATGAGCAGTTCTTC
TRBV10-2	TRBJ2-3	few	TRBD2	CASSGSSSGGYTDTQYF	TGCGCCAGCAGTGGGTCTTCTAGCGGGGGATACACAGATACGCAGTATTTT
TRBV20-1	TRBJ2-5	few	-	CSARKSGSTETQYF	TGCAGTGCTAGAAAGTCCGGAAGTACGGAGACCCAGTACTTC
TRBV9	TRBJ2-5	-	TRBD2	CASSVGGGFETQYF	TGTGCCAGCAGCGTAGGGGGGGGTTTCGAGACCCAGTACTTC
TRBV7-9	TRBJ1-1	many	-	CASRGGRTTEAFF	TGTGCCAGCAGGGGAGGACGAACGACTGAAGCTTTCTTT
TRBV4-2	TRBJ2-2	-	TRBD1	CASSQEGQTNTGELFF	TGTGCCAGCAGCCAAGAGGGACAGACGAACACCGGGGAGCTGTTTTTT
TRBV19	TRBJ2-7	many	TRBD2	CASSEASGYNYEQYF	TGTGCCAGTAGTGAGGCTAGCGGGTATAATTACGAGCAGTACTTC
TRBV20-1	TRBJ1-6	many	-	CSARRAVVSPLHF	TGCAGTGCCCGTCGGGCAGTGGTTTCACCCCTCCACTTT
TRBV20-1	TRBJ2-1	few	-	CSVEGAINEQFF	TGCAGTGTGGAGGGGGCGATCAATGAGCAGTTCTTC
TRBV18	TRBJ1-2	-	TRBD1	CASSRDRDRRYGYTF	TGTGCCAGCTCACGTGACCGGGACAGGAGATATGGCTACACCTTC
TRBV19	TRBJ1-1	few	-	CASYTGTKGDTEAFF	TGTGCCAGTTACACCGGGACAAAGGGCGACACTGAAGCTTTCTTT
TRBV29-1	TRBJ2-1	few	TRBD1	CSVEDGTVAGVGYNEQFF	TGCAGCGTTGAAGACGGGACAGTGGCCGGAGTTGGCTACAATGAGCAGTTCTTC
TRBV29-1	TRBJ2-7	many	-	CSVRGLIHEQYF	TGCAGCGTTAGGGGTCTTATCCACGAGCAGTACTTC
TRBV6-1	TRBJ2-1	many	-	CASSDLGRPSYNEQFF	TGTGCCAGCAGTGACCTAGGCAGACCCTCCTACAATGAGCAGTTCTTC
TRBV5-4	TRBJ2-7	many	-	CASSAANRDKGEQYF	TGTGCCAGCAGCGCTGCAAACCGGGACAAAGGCGAGCAGTACTTC
TRBV5-1	TRBJ2-7	few	-	CASSLAVGLYEQYF	TGCGCCAGCAGCTTGGCGGTTGGGCTTTACGAGCAGTACTTC
TRBV28	TRBJ2-3	many	TRBD2	CASSHRLAGYTDTQYF	TGTGCCAGCAGTCATCGACTAGCGGGATACACAGATACGCAGTATTTT
TRBV7-2	TRBJ2-2	many	TRBD2	CASSFSGGANTGELFF	TGTGCCAGCAGCTTTTCCGGGGGGGCGAACACCGGGGAGCTGTTTTTT
TRBV29-1	TRBJ2-5	-	TRBD2	CSVEPTSGRLQETQYF	TGCAGCGTTGAACCGACTAGCGGGAGGCTTCAAGAGACCCAGTACTTC
TRBV7-9	TRBJ2-7	-	-	CASSWGRARPWVEQYF	TGTGCCAGCAGCTGGGGGAGAGCCAGACCGTGGGTGGAGCAGTACTTC
TRBV2	TRBJ2-5	many	-	CASRNQETQYF	TGTGCCAGCAGAAACCAAGAGACCCAGTACTTC
TRBV4-1	TRBJ1-2	many	-	CASSPDRLANYGYTF	TGCGCCAGCAGCCCTGACAGGCTCGCTAACTATGGCTACACCTTC
TRBV7-9	TRBJ2-7	many	TRBD1	CASSVKAGGESEQYF	TGTGCCAGCAGCGTAAAGGCAGGGGGTGAGTCCGAGCAGTACTTC
TRBV3-1	TRBJ2-1	few	TRBD2	CASSRPGLAGSYNEQFF	TGTGCCAGCAGCCGACCCGGACTAGCGGGATCCTACAATGAGCAGTTCTTC
TRBV6-2/TRBV6-3	TRBJ1-2	many	-	CASSYSPRGSYGYTF	TGTGCCAGCAGTTACTCCCCCCGAGGGAGCTATGGCTACACCTTC
TRBV2	TRBJ2-1	many	TRBD1	CASSPDGTAYNEQFF	TGTGCCAGCAGTCCCGACGGGACAGCATACAATGAGCAGTTCTTC
TRBV7-8	TRBJ2-7	many	-	CASSPTNRGNEQYF	TGTGCCAGCAGCCCTACCAACCGTGGCAACGAGCAGTACTTC
TRBV10-2	TRBJ1-2	many	-	CASSYTSNDRRYGYTF	TGCGCCAGCAGCTACACCTCTAATGACAGGAGATATGGCTACACCTTC